This T cell receptor (beta chain) was sequenced in a study of shared clonotypes between healthy human individuals. Donors had no recently reported acute infections or vaccinations and were HIV-negative. Genomic DNA of every subset was divided equally among multiple immunoSEQ plates. Assay used: immunoSEQ multiplex PCR; TCRdb lists only in-frame clones, some missing. The sample lists around 690,000 clones; roughly 87% were seen once. The CDR3 loop spans 16 amino acids. CDR1 and CDR2 from the germline V gene are SGDLS and YYNGEE. Losses at the gene ends were 0 bases for V and 0 bases for J; bases not matched to a gene: 4.

The chain combines TRBV9 with TRBJ2-3, with 7 bases matching TRBD2. Sequences were obtained from memory CD8+ T cells from PBMCs. Subset noted: CD45RO+ cells pooled with CCR7-negative TemRA cells. The clonotype originates from a man between 18 and 29 years old in good health. Some clones in this sample may be carry-over from other donors' samples. For the CDR3, the DNA is TGTGCCAGCAGCGTAGCGGGAGGACTCAGCACAGATACGCAGTATTTT. Encoded protein: CASSVAGGLSTDTQYF.